The clone carrying this T cell receptor (beta chain) was picked up many times. Its antigen is still unknown. This record belongs to a study of identical twins. Findings of the study overall: Weaker excess twin sharing was observed in beta out-of-frame sequences.

The V segment lost 1 base and the J segment 3 bases; nucleotides outside the gene matches: 6. This CDR3 has 16 residues. Germline CDR1 SGHRS, CDR2 YFSETQ. MiXCR, run by TCRdb on the 5' RACE reads, gives a single entry per CDR3 protein. The sample consists of more than 400,000 distinct CDR3 sequences, roughly 15% of them appearing once. This sample was also put to use in a study of yellow fever vaccine responses in identical twins.

What was sequenced was CD4+ T cells sorted from blood. J is TRBJ1-3 and V is TRBV5-1, with 8 bases fitting TRBD1. This TCR was recovered from a woman younger than 35 in good health. The CDR3 DNA follows: TGCGCCAGCAGCTTGTCTTCAGGGGGCCTTGGAAACACCATATATTTT. Its protein product is CASSLSSGGLGNTIYF.